This is a list of T cell receptor beta chains from one sample in a study of blood T cell repertoires in COVID-19. The table came from immunoSEQ multiplex PCR; TCRdb's copy has only in-frame clones and leaves some out. The data contain hundreds of thousands of clones, approximately 90% of them singletons. Material: PBMCs or T cells enriched from blood (not recorded which). Receptor source: a young woman who had recovered from COVID-19. Each CDR3 is given with its conserved first and last residue.

TRBJ1-1	TRBV11-3	CASSPGNTEAFF
TRBJ1-1	TRBV5-1	CASKDSYTEAFF
TRBJ1-2	TRBV5-1	CASSASGQGDGYTF
TRBJ1-1	TRBV2	CASKPDSNTEAFF
TRBJ1-5	TRBV15	CATSREKRQPQHF
TRBJ1-2	TRBV9	CASSLTGSYGYTF
TRBJ2-7	TRBV4-3	CASSQDRGVWQYF
TRBJ1-1	TRBV10-3	CAISEGQGIAEAFF
TRBJ1-4	TRBV5-1	CASSLGIQGNEKLFF
TRBJ2-7	TRBV7-2	CASSFSTGSSYEQYF
TRBJ1-1	TRBV10-3	CAISSERRQAGAFF
TRBJ2-7	TRBV7-2	CASSLDTDRGLTYEQYF
TRBJ2-2	TRBV7-3	CASSVRDTGELFF
TRBJ1-1	TRBV24-1	CATSEGGSNTEAFF
TRBJ2-7	TRBV19	CASSMGPGSYEQYF
TRBJ1-1	TRBV19	CASSIYSTNTEAFF
TRBJ2-7	TRBV14	CASASRGGERYEQYF
TRBJ2-2	TRBV11-3	CASSLVLAGGAGELFF
TRBJ1-1	TRBV28	CASRGPGMNTEAFF
TRBJ2-5	TRBV9	CASSASGLADEAQYF
TRBJ2-7	TRBV6-5	CASSRTGGHYEQYF
TRBJ2-3	TRBV5-1	CASSFLNSGSGTDTQYF
TRBJ1-2	TRBV6-6	CASSYLGQGIYGYTF
TRBJ2-7	TRBV7-3	CASSTGGHEQYF
TRBJ2-7	TRBV10-3	CAIRDLGVAGGYEQYF
TRBJ2-1	TRBV13	CASSQTVNEQFF
TRBJ1-1	TRBV28	CASSFRLENTEAFF
TRBJ2-7	TRBV30	CAWKNPGEHEQYF
TRBJ1-3	TRBV19	CASSMVAAGNTIYF
TRBJ2-3	TRBV7-2	CASSPSHPGQVTDTQYF
TRBJ2-5	TRBV9	CASSAGTIQVETQYF
TRBJ2-7	TRBV10-3	CAIRQRATVYEQYF
TRBJ1-1	TRBV28	CASSFSTEEAFF
TRBJ2-2	TRBV13	CASSPWSTGELFF
TRBJ2-7	TRBV30	CAWSPGYEQYF
TRBJ1-1	TRBV18	CASSPGQGDGEAFF
TRBJ1-1	TRBV28	CASSLQVQGARAFF
TRBJ2-5	TRBV29-1	CSFRGGQGQETQYF
TRBJ1-1	TRBV5-4	CASSSGQLRGDTEAFF
TRBJ2-1	TRBV29-1	CSVEPPGAGGYNEQFF
TRBJ1-1	TRBV2	CASSLDRVNTEAFF
TRBJ1-2	TRBV6-5	CASGGVSYGYTF
TRBJ1-2	TRBV20-1	CSASFTVSYGYTF
TRBJ1-2	TRBV4-2	CASSHQDRGLRGYTF
TRBJ2-1	TRBV3-1/TRBV3-2	CASTHADEQFF
TRBJ2-3	TRBV5-1	CASSLESSGRTDTQYF
TRBJ2-7	TRBV12-3/TRBV12-4	CASSSLGRGEQYF
TRBJ2-7	TRBV28	CASSGTSDSYEQYF
TRBJ1-1	TRBV6-1	CASSEAGERLGAFF